This TCR beta chain was recorded in a study of cytomegalovirus exposure and HLA in healthy donors. Study results and limitations: Reports described diagnosis of cytomegalovirus status by the classifier as highly specific and sensitive. Later on, an analysis tied approximately 15,000 TCR beta sequences to HLA alleles at 0.05 false discovery rate. Solely CMV serostatus was available to characterize immune exposure.

On this clone: Antigen unknown.

The primer mix had 60 Vbeta and 13 Jbeta primers. Method: immunoSEQ multiplex PCR; TCRdb's copy keeps in-frame clones and lacks some. The sample shows about 190,000 clones, about 81% of them seen only once. This CDR3 spans 14 amino acids. Germline loops: CDR1 SEHNR, CDR2 FQNEAQ (reference sequence). Between the trimmed V and J ends, which lost 2 bases and 1 base, there was a span of 8 bases. The source material was PBMCs. The chain has TRBV7-9 and TRBJ2-5; D uncertain. This TCR was sampled from a woman aged 30 to 39 in good health and CMV-seronegative. CDR3 region: CASSLIQLQETQYF. The CDR3 DNA follows: TGTGCCAGCAGCTTAATACAGCTCCAAGAGACCCAGTACTTC.